The 18 T cell receptor beta chains presented below share a single source sample, sequenced in a study of cytomegalovirus exposure and HLA in healthy donors. Amplification used 60 Vbeta primers and 13 Jbeta primers. The repertoire was sequenced with immunoSEQ multiplex PCR; TCRdb's copy has only in-frame clones and lacks some. The sample yields about 64,000 clones, about 85% seen once. The specimen was PBMCs. Receptors originate from a female donor in good health and CMV-seronegative.

This clone was seen more than once but under ten times. This sequence joins TRBV5-6 and TRBJ2-5; TRBD2 is a possible D gene (5 bases). Trimming took 3 bases from V and 1 from J, leaving 16 bases between them. Germline CDR1 is SGHDT and CDR2 is YYEEEE. The CDR3 loop spans 16 amino acids. The CDR3 sequence: CASSSVRERLQETQYF. DNA of the CDR3: TGTGCCAGCAGCTCCGTGAGGGAGAGGCTCCAAGAGACCCAGTACTTC.

This sequence joins TRBV9 and TRBJ2-5, with a weak D call TRBD2 (5 bases). The end of the DNA fits TRBJ2-7 better, so the J call may be wrong. Germline CDR1 and CDR2: SGDLS and YYNGEE. CDR3 length equals 14 residues. CDR3: CASSVGGPAYEQYF. The CDR3, as DNA: TGTGCCAGCAGCGTCGGCGGGCCGGCCTACGAGCAGTACTTC.

CDR3 nucleotide sequence: TGTGCCAGCAGCGCGGGACGGTTTAATGAAAAACTGTTTTTT. Translating it yields CASSAGRFNEKLFF. The chain uses TRBV7-6 and TRBJ1-4; a weak D match, TRBD1 (5 bases). V was clipped by 5 bases and J by 4 bases, with 11 bases between them. The CDR3 totals 14 residues. Germline CDR1 is SGHVS and CDR2 is FNYEAQ.

The CDR3 DNA follows: TGTGCCAGCAGCAACCTACGCCTAGCGGGAGTGGCAGATACGCAGTATTTT. Translation: CASSNLRLAGVADTQYF. The rearrangement links TRBV7-2 to TRBJ2-3; 10 positions agree with TRBD2. The CDR3 runs to 17 residues. With 5 bases clipped from V and 4 bases from J, the junction kept 12 bases outside the gene matches. CDR1 is SGHTA and CDR2 is FQGNSA in the germline V gene.

Regarding this clone: One end of the junction varies from germline; a read error may be responsible. This chain joins TRBV7-8 and TRBJ2-6; TRBD2 matches 10 bases. The CDR3 spans 18 residues. In germline, CDR1 is SGHVS, CDR2 FQNEAQ. Written as DNA, the CDR3 is TGTGCCAGCAGCGCCCTAGCGGGAGATGCCTCTGGGGCCAACGGCCTGACTTTC. Amino acids: CASSALAGDASGANGLTF.

The chain employs TRBV28 and TRBJ2-1; TRBD2 agrees at 9 bases. CDR1 is MDHEN and CDR2 is SYDVKM in the germline V gene. The CDR3 length is 12 residues. J lost 7 bases, V lost 9 bases, and 4 bases had no gene match. The CDR3 DNA sequence: TGTGCCAGTAGCGGGAGTGTAAATGAGCAGTTCTTC. Protein sequence: CASSGSVNEQFF.

The V gene is TRBV5-5, the J gene TRBJ1-1, with a possible D match to TRBD1 (5 bases). Trimming pared 0 bases from V and 0 bases from J, leaving 9 bases between. This CDR3 is 15 amino acids long. The germline V gene has CDR1 SGHKS and CDR2 YYEKEE (reference sequence). The CDR3 loop is CASSLVQGLNTEAFF. The CDR3 region has the DNA TGTGCCAGCAGCTTGGTCCAGGGATTGAACACTGAAGCTTTCTTT.

This chain uses TRBV18 with TRBJ2-3; 7 bases are a match to TRBD2. This CDR3 has 15 residues. V dropped 3 bases and J dropped 2; count of bases not matched to a gene: 5. The germline CDR1 and CDR2 sequences are KGHSH and LQKENI. This CDR3 is CASSPSSGTTDTQYF. For the CDR3, the DNA is TGTGCCAGCTCACCTTCTAGCGGAACCACAGATACGCAGTATTTT.

The V and J genes are TRBV6-5 and TRBJ1-2; 7 nucleotides agree with TRBD1. J lost 3 bases, V lost 6 bases, and 7 bases had no gene match. Germline V gene data show CDR1 as MNHEY and CDR2 as SVGAGI. The CDR3 covers 14 residues. The CDR3 nucleotides read TGTGCCAGCAGACCTAGACAGGGTTACTATGGCTACACCTTC. This gives the protein CASRPRQGYYGYTF.

The table lists this clone with a count of one. J is TRBJ2-1 and V is TRBV28, with D possibly matching TRBD2 (5 bases). Germline CDR1 is MDHEN and CDR2 is SYDVKM. Trimming removed 7 bases at V and 9 bases at J, with 25 bases between. The CDR3 spans 16 residues. The CDR3 bases are TGTGCCAGCACCTCAGCAGGACTCCTCCCCGATGGTGAGCAGTTCTTC. As protein: CASTSAGLLPDGEQFF.

The rearrangement links TRBV30 to TRBJ1-1, with 8 bases aligning to TRBD1. V was pared by 7 bases and J by 5 bases, with 9 bases of the junction left unmatched. Germline-derived CDR1 and CDR2 are GTSNPN and SVGIG (reference sequence). The CDR3 length is 13 residues. The CDR3 region has the DNA TGTGCCTCCCAACAGGGGGAGGTAACTGAAGCTTTCTTT. Its translation is CASQQGEVTEAFF.

The V call is TRBV14, the J call TRBJ2-4; the match to TRBD2 covers 9 bases. Germline lookup yields CDR1 SGHDN and CDR2 FVKESK. The CDR3 length is 15 residues. V shed 5 bases, J shed 5 bases, and the junction held 7 bases outside the gene matches. The CDR3: CASSKSGGPQNIQYF. CDR3 coding DNA: TGTGCCAGCAGCAAAAGCGGGGGGCCTCAAAACATTCAGTACTTC.

This sequence joins TRBV27 and TRBJ2-1, with a tentative D call TRBD2 (7 bases). Trimming removed 1 base at V and 2 bases at J, with 12 bases between. Germline CDR1 and CDR2: MNHEY and SMNVEV (reference sequence). The CDR3 is 16 amino acids. CDR3 coding DNA: TGTGCCAGCAGTTTATATAGGGGGGGGCCCTACAATGAGCAGTTCTTC. It specifies CASSLYRGGPYNEQFF.

This sequence joins TRBV9 and TRBJ1-1; D gene uncertain. Looked up from germline, CDR1 is SGDLS and CDR2 is YYNGEE. The length of the CDR3 is 12 residues. Trimming shortened V by 3 bases and J by 6 bases, and 9 bases separated the two germline ends. The CDR3 here is CASSAIGAEAFF. DNA of the CDR3: TGTGCCAGCAGCGCAATCGGGGCTGAAGCTTTCTTT.

The chain is built from TRBV30 and TRBJ2-7, with TRBD2 matching 9 bases. V lost 1 base to trimming and J lost 1 base; unmatched junction nucleotides: 5. The germline gives CDR1 GTSNPN, CDR2 SVGIG (reference sequence). The CDR3 is made up of 15 amino acids. The DNA for the CDR3 is TGTGCCTGGAGTGATCGACTAGCGGATTCCTACGAGCAGTACTTC. This sequence encodes CAWSDRLADSYEQYF.

The chain has TRBV5-1 and TRBJ2-1; no clear D gene. The CDR3 extends over 14 amino acids. CDR1 and CDR2 (germline): SGHRS, YFSETQ. V lost 0 bases and J lost 3, with 7 bases in between. CDR3 nucleotides: TGCGCCAGCAGCTTGGAAGCATACTACAATGAGCAGTTCTTC. This codes for CASSLEAYYNEQFF.

This chain links TRBV4-1 with TRBJ2-3; 9 nucleotides line up with TRBD1. The CDR3 sequence is 16 residues long. Germline CDR1 and CDR2: MGHRA and YSYEKL. The V gene end was trimmed by 4 bases and the J gene end by 4 bases; junction bases not matched to a gene: 9. The CDR3 nucleotides are TGCGCCAGCAGCCGTAGGGGGACAGGGTTGGCAGATACGCAGTATTTT. This sequence encodes CASSRRGTGLADTQYF.

The V call is TRBV7-6, the J call TRBJ2-7, with 8 bases aligning to TRBD1. This CDR3 contains 14 residues. Germline V gene data show CDR1 as SGHVS and CDR2 as FNYEAQ. J gave up 7 bases and V 3 bases, and 8 bases lay outside the gene matches. The CDR3 region has the DNA TGTGCCAGCAGCTTTGACTGGGACAGGAAGGAGCAGTACTTC. It encodes CASSFDWDRKEQYF. Complete variable domain (other parts from reference TRBV7-6 and TRBJ2-7): GAGVSQSPRYKVTKRGQDVALRCDPISGHVSLYWYRQALGQGPEFLTYFNYEAQQDKSGLPNDRFSAERPEGSISTLTIQRTEQRDSAMYRCASSFDWDRKEQYFGPGTRLTVT.